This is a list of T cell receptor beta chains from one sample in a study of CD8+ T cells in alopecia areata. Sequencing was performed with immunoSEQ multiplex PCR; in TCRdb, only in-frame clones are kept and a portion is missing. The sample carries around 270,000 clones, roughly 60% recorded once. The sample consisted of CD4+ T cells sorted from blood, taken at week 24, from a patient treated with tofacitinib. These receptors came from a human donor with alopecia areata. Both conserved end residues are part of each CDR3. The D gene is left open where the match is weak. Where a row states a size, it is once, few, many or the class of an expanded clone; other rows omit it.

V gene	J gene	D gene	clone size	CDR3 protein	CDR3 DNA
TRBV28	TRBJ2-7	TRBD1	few	CASSTPGQSYEQYF	TGTGCCAGCAGTACCCCGGGACAGAGTTACGAGCAGTACTTC
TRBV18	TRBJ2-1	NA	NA	CASSLHREGEQFF	TGTGCCAGCTCACTACACAGGGAAGGTGAGCAGTTCTTC
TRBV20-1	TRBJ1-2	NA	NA	CSAGDGYTF	TGCAGTGCGGGGGATGGCTACACCTTC
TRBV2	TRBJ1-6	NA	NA	CASVTESSYNSPLHF	TGTGCCAGTGTGACAGAAAGCTCCTATAATTCACCCCTCCACTTT
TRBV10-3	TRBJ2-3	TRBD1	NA	CAISEGDRAADTQYF	TGTGCCATCTCCGAAGGGGACAGGGCGGCAGATACGCAGTATTTT
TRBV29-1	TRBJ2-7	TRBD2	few	CSVEREGRTPYEQYF	TGCAGCGTTGAAAGGGAGGGGAGGACCCCCTACGAGCAGTACTTC
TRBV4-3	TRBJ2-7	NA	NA	CASSPGPSYEQYF	TGCGCCAGCAGCCCTGGACCATCCTACGAGCAGTACTTC
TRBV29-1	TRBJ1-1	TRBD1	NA	CSASDRANTEAFF	TGCAGCGCCTCGGACAGGGCGAACACTGAAGCTTTCTTT
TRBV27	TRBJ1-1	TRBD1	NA	CASSPPRTGGGTEAFF	TGTGCCAGCAGTCCCCCCCGGACAGGGGGCGGCACTGAAGCTTTCTTT
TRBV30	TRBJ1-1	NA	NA	CAWSVRHNTEAFF	TGTGCCTGGAGTGTGAGGCACAACACTGAAGCTTTCTTT
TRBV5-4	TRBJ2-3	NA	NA	CANANTQYF	TGTGCCAACGCGAATACGCAGTATTTT
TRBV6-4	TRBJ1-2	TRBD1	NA	CASTPDRGGGSYTF	TGTGCCAGCACCCCGGACAGGGGAGGTGGGAGCTACACCTTC
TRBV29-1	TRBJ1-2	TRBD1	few	CSVEMEGAAIYGYTF	TGCAGCGTTGAAATGGAGGGGGCAGCTATCTATGGCTACACCTTC
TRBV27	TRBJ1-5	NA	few	CASSWGEDQPQHF	TGTGCCAGCAGTTGGGGAGAGGATCAGCCCCAGCATTTT
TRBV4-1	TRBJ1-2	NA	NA	CASSDRQGDSYGYTF	TGCGCCAGCAGCGACCGCCAGGGTGATAGCTATGGCTACACCTTC
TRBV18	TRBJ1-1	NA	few	CASSPQVNTEAFF	TGTGCCAGCTCACCACAGGTGAACACTGAAGCTTTCTTT
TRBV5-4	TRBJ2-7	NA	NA	CASSLGYEQYF	TGTGCCAGCAGCTTGGGTTACGAGCAGTACTTC
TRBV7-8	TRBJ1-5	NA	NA	CASPLYEQYSNQPQHF	TGTGCCAGTCCGCTATATGAGCAGTATAGCAATCAGCCCCAGCATTTT
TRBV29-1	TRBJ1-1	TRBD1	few	CSVGQGTDTEAFF	TGCAGCGTTGGACAGGGAACCGACACTGAAGCTTTCTTT
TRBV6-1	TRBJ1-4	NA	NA	CASKLSRLNEKLFF	TGTGCCAGCAAGTTGTCACGGCTTAATGAAAAACTGTTTTTT
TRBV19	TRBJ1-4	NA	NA	CASKNEKLFF	TGTGCCAGTAAAAATGAAAAACTGTTTTTT
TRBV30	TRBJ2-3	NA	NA	CAWSEGVSVDTQYF	TGTGCCTGGAGTGAGGGGGTTTCGGTAGATACGCAGTATTTT
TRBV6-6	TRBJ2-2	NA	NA	CASSRDRFAGELFF	TGTGCCAGCAGCCGCGACAGGTTCGCGGGGGAGCTGTTTTTT
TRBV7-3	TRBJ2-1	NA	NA	CASSLVGGDYNEQFF	TGTGCCAGCAGCCTCGTAGGCGGGGACTACAATGAGCAGTTCTTC
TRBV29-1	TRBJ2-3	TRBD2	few	CSASPGTSGGDTQYF	TGCAGCGCATCACCTGGGACTAGCGGGGGAGATACGCAGTATTTT
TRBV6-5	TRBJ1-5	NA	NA	CASSPRYNQPQHF	TGTGCCAGCAGTCCCCGGTACAATCAGCCCCAGCATTTT
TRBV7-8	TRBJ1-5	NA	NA	CASSLPQWEQPQHF	TGTGCCAGCAGCTTACCCCAGTGGGAACAGCCCCAGCATTTT
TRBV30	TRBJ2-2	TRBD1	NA	CAWRDRANTGELFF	TGTGCCTGGAGGGACAGGGCGAACACCGGGGAGCTGTTTTTT
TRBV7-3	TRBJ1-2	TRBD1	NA	CASSSYGTAKAVYGYTF	TGTGCCAGCAGCTCGTACGGGACAGCGAAAGCCGTCTATGGCTACACCTTC
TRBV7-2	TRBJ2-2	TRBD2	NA	CASSRTSVNTGELFF	TGTGCCAGCAGCCGCACTAGCGTAAACACCGGGGAGCTGTTTTTT
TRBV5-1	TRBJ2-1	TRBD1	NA	CASSFGTGNNEQFF	TGCGCCAGCAGCTTTGGGACAGGGAACAATGAGCAGTTCTTC
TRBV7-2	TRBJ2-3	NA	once	CASSLAWGVPSTDTQYF	TGTGCCAGCAGCTTAGCCTGGGGGGTGCCTAGCACAGATACGCAGTATTTT
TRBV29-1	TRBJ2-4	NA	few	CSVAPDAKNIQYF	TGCAGCGTCGCCCCCGACGCCAAAAACATTCAGTACTTC
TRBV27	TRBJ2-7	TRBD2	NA	CASSAWGGHLYEQYF	TGTGCCAGCAGCGCCTGGGGAGGGCACCTCTACGAGCAGTACTTC
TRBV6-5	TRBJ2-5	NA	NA	CASSRGELPGETQYF	TGTGCCAGCAGCCGAGGGGAGCTCCCGGGAGAGACCCAGTACTTC
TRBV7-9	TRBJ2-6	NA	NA	CASSLQGSAGANVLTF	TGTGCCAGCAGCTTGCAGGGATCAGCCGGGGCCAACGTCCTGACTTTC
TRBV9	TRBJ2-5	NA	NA	CASSPSGGRGETQYF	TGTGCCAGCAGCCCCAGCGGCGGTAGAGGAGAGACCCAGTACTTC
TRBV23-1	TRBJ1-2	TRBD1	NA	CASSQSPDREGHGYTF	TGCGCCAGCAGTCAATCCCCCGACAGGGAAGGGCATGGCTACACCTTC
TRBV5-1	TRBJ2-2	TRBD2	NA	CASSPGTRVSGELFF	TGCGCCAGCAGCCCCGGGACTAGAGTTTCCGGGGAGCTGTTTTTT
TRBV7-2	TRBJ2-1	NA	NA	CASSHKNEQFF	TGTGCCAGCAGTCATAAAAATGAGCAGTTCTTC
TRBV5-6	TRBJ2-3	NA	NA	CASSSGRADTQYF	TGTGCCAGCAGCTCGGGGCGTGCAGATACGCAGTATTTT
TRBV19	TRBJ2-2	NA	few	CASSIGGGGELFF	TGTGCCAGTAGTATCGGGGGCGGAGGGGAGCTGTTTTTT
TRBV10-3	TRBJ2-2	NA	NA	CAIKARDGDSGELFF	TGTGCCATCAAGGCCCGGGACGGTGATAGCGGGGAGCTGTTTTTT
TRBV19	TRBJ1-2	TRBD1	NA	CASSIRQGEGYTF	TGTGCCAGTAGTATTCGACAGGGAGAAGGCTACACCTTC
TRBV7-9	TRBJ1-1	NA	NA	CASTRGTVAEMNTEAFF	TGTGCCAGCACCCGTGGAACCGTGGCGGAGATGAACACTGAAGCTTTCTTT
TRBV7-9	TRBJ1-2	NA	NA	CASSLGSGHTVPGYTF	TGTGCCAGCAGCTTAGGTTCTGGACATACCGTTCCCGGCTACACCTTC
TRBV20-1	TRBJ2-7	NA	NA	CSASGRREQYF	TGCAGTGCTAGCGGTCGGAGAGAGCAGTACTTC
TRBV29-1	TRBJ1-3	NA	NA	CSVGRRLSGNTIYF	TGCAGCGTTGGGAGGAGGCTGTCTGGAAACACCATATATTTT